What follows are 25 T cell receptor beta chains derived from one specimen sequenced in a study of blood T cell repertoires in COVID-19. Profiling relied on immunoSEQ multiplex PCR, and the TCRdb table lists in-frame clones only, not all of them. The table lists roughly 14,000 clones, about 83% of them singletons. The sequenced sample consisted of peripheral blood. The receptors shown here come from a human donor in a cohort sampled during active COVID-19.

This clone came up once. This chain uses TRBV14 with TRBJ1-1; D not resolved. This CDR3 region has 13 residues. Germline CDR1 SGHDN, CDR2 FVKESK. V shed 4 bases and J shed 8 bases, with 14 bases lying between them. The CDR3 is CASSPRIAGEAFF. CDR3 nucleotides: TGTGCCAGCAGCCCCCGGATCGCGGGGGAAGCTTTCTTT.

The table lists this clone with a few counts. J is TRBJ2-1 and V is TRBV12-3 or TRBV12-4; D unclear. The CDR3 totals 12 residues. V lost 7 bases and J lost 3, with 7 bases in between. The DNA of the CDR3 is TGTGCCAGCAAAGTCGGCTACAATGAGCAGTTCTTC. Translation: CASKVGYNEQFF.

V usage is TRBV19 and J usage is TRBJ1-5; D might be TRBD1 (5 bases). V lost 8 bases and J lost 0, with 11 bases in between. From germline, CDR1 is LNHDA and CDR2 SQIVND (reference sequence). The CDR3 spans 14 residues. The CDR3 sequence is CASQAGYSNQPQHF. Here the CDR3 DNA reads TGTGCCAGTCAAGCAGGGTATAGCAATCAGCCCCAGCATTTT.

The J gene is TRBJ2-7, the V gene TRBV4-1, with D maybe TRBD2 (6 bases). The CDR3 runs to 16 residues. V gave up 0 bases and J gave up 0 bases, with 12 bases separating them. Germline V gives CDR1 MGHRA, CDR2 YSYEKL. The CDR3 coding sequence is TGCGCCAGCAGCCAAGAAGGGCCTAGCGACTCCTACGAGCAGTACTTC. It yields the protein CASSQEGPSDSYEQYF.

The chain recombines TRBV6-2 or TRBV6-3 with TRBJ2-1; 7 positions agree with TRBD2. V gave up 5 bases and J gave up 3 bases; unmatched junction bases: 7. CDR1 and CDR2 from the germline V gene are MNHEY and SVGEGT. The CDR3 contains 15 residues. The CDR3 loop is CASSVGTTYYNEQFF. Written as DNA, the CDR3 is TGTGCCAGCAGTGTTGGGACTACCTACTACAATGAGCAGTTCTTC.

This chain joins TRBV12-5 and TRBJ2-1; 8 bases fit TRBD2. The ends lost 6 bases at V and 3 bases at J; junction bases unmatched: 1. The germline V gene encodes CDR1 LGHNT and CDR2 FRNRAP. This CDR3 is 13 amino acids long. The CDR3 here is CASGLADYNEQFF. For the CDR3, the DNA is TGTGCTAGTGGACTAGCGGACTACAATGAGCAGTTCTTC.

The CDR3, as DNA: TGTGCCAGCAGCTTGGAGCCGGGACTCAGGTTGGCTGAAGCTTTCTTT. Residues: CASSLEPGLRLAEAFF. V gene TRBV11-3 combines with J gene TRBJ1-1; tentative D call: TRBD1 (5 bases). With 3 bases removed from V and 6 bases from J, the gap between germline ends came to 20 bases. The CDR3 is 16 amino acids. The V gene's germline CDR1 is SGHNT and CDR2 YENEEA. Supplemented by reference TRBV11-3 and TRBJ1-1, the full variable domain reads EAGVVQSPRYKIIEKKQPVAFWCNPISGHNTLYWYLQNLGQGPELLIRYENEEAVDDSQLPKDRFSAERLKGVDSTLKIQPAELGDSAVYLCASSLEPGLRLAEAFFGQGTRLTVV.

V usage is TRBV11-3 and J usage is TRBJ2-1, with D uncertain. Germline V gene data show CDR1 as SGHNT and CDR2 as YENEEA. Trimming removed 0 bases from V and 9 bases from J, with 6 bases in between. The CDR3 length is 12 residues. The CDR3 is CASSLDWSEQFF. The CDR3, as DNA: TGTGCCAGCAGCTTAGATTGGAGTGAGCAGTTCTTC. Full variable domain (remainder filled in from reference TRBV11-3 and TRBJ2-1): EAGVVQSPRYKIIEKKQPVAFWCNPISGHNTLYWYLQNLGQGPELLIRYENEEAVDDSQLPKDRFSAERLKGVDSTLKIQPAELGDSAVYLCASSLDWSEQFFGPGTRLTVL.

V and J are TRBV10-3 and TRBJ2-4, with 7 bases that match TRBD1. Germline assignment: CDR1 ENHRY and CDR2 SYGVKD. CDR3 size: 15 residues. The V and J ends lost 6 bases and 1 base, in that order; junction bases with no gene match: 6. CDR3 DNA sequence: TGTGCCATCAGCAAGGACAGGATGGCCAAAAACATTCAGTACTTC. It specifies CAISKDRMAKNIQYF.

The chain uses TRBV11-3 and TRBJ2-7, with D perhaps matching TRBD2 (6 bases). Trimming removed 0 bases from V and 7 bases from J, with 19 bases in between. In germline, CDR1 is SGHNT, CDR2 YENEEA. The CDR3 contains 16 residues. CDR3 nucleotides: TGTGCCAGCAGCTTAGAACAAGGAGGGCCATTGAAGGAGCAGTACTTC. Protein sequence: CASSLEQGGPLKEQYF.

In nucleotides, the CDR3 is TGTGCCAGCAGCACCGACTTCACTGAAGCTTTCTTT. Its translation: CASSTDFTEAFF. The V call is TRBV11-3, the J call TRBJ1-1; D is unresolved. CDR1 is SGHNT and CDR2 is YENEEA in the germline V gene. V gave up 5 bases and J gave up 4 bases, with 8 bases separating them. The CDR3 contains 12 residues. Using reference TRBV11-3 and TRBJ1-1 for the parts outside the CDR3, the full variable domain is EAGVVQSPRYKIIEKKQPVAFWCNPISGHNTLYWYLQNLGQGPELLIRYENEEAVDDSQLPKDRFSAERLKGVDSTLKIQPAELGDSAVYLCASSTDFTEAFFGQGTRLTVV.

The CDR3 bases are TGTGCCAGTAGCTATTTACAGGGGGCCAATGAAAAACTGTTTTTT. As protein: CASSYLQGANEKLFF. V gene TRBV19 combines with J gene TRBJ1-4; 9 nucleotides match TRBD1. CDR3 size: 15 residues. V shed 6 bases, J shed 5 bases, and the junction held 7 bases outside the gene matches. Germline-derived CDR1 and CDR2 are LNHDA and SQIVND (reference sequence).

This clone showed up just a few times. The chain couples TRBV10-3 to TRBJ1-6; 8 nucleotides agree with TRBD1. The CDR3 consists of 12 residues. The germline V gene has CDR1 ENHRY and CDR2 SYGVKD. The V segment lost 8 bases and the J segment 9 bases; nucleotides outside the gene matches: 3. The DNA for the CDR3 is TGTGCCATCGGACAGGGCGGTTCACCCCTCCACTTT. Protein product: CAIGQGGSPLHF.

The J gene is TRBJ1-1, the V gene TRBV4-1, with no clear D. The CDR3 is 14 residues long. Germline CDR1 and CDR2: MGHRA and YSYEKL. V lost 1 base, J lost 5 bases, and 11 bases lay in between. CDR3 sequence reads: CASSQAAAGTEAFF. DNA for the CDR3: TGCGCCAGCAGCCAAGCGGCGGCGGGGACTGAAGCTTTCTTT.

The V and J genes are TRBV5-1 and TRBJ2-1; perhaps TRBD2 as D (5 bases). The CDR3 is 13 amino acids. The ends were cut back, 6 bases at V and 6 bases at J, with 13 bases in the middle. The germline V gene encodes CDR1 SGHRS and CDR2 YFSETQ. The DNA of the CDR3 is TGCGCCAGCAAATTTGGGGAGCGCAATGAGCAGTTCTTC. This codes for CASKFGERNEQFF.

The J gene is TRBJ2-2, the V gene TRBV19; 7 positions agree with TRBD2. The V gene end was trimmed by 6 bases and the J gene end by 0 bases; junction bases not matched to a gene: 4. Looked up from germline, CDR1 is LNHDA and CDR2 is SQIVND (reference sequence). The CDR3 runs 15 residues. CDR3 bases: TGTGCCAGTAGATTAGCGGGTGCGAACACCGGGGAGCTGTTTTTT. Encoded protein: CASRLAGANTGELFF.

The chain has TRBV4-3 and TRBJ2-3; 11 bases fit TRBD2. The ends lost 0 bases at V and 5 bases at J; junction bases unmatched: 4. The germline gives CDR1 LGHNA, CDR2 YSLEER. The CDR3 extends over 16 amino acids. The CDR3: CASSQDILAGVDTQYF. The CDR3 region has the DNA TGCGCCAGCAGCCAAGATATACTAGCGGGAGTAGATACGCAGTATTTT.

This rearrangement joins TRBV27 to TRBJ2-1; 7 bases agree with TRBD1. V lost 0 bases and J lost 4; bases outside the gene matches: 6. This CDR3 contains 16 residues. Germline lookup yields CDR1 MNHEY and CDR2 SMNVEV (reference sequence). CDR3 nucleotides: TGTGCCAGCAGTTTATCAGCAGGGGGTTATTACAATGAGCAGTTCTTC. Translating it yields CASSLSAGGYYNEQFF.

The chain links TRBV6-1 to TRBJ2-7, with D possibly being TRBD2 (6 bases). The CDR3 is 16 amino acids. Trimming removed 2 bases at V and 5 bases at J, with 19 bases between. CDR1 and CDR2 from the germline V gene are MNHNS and SASEGT. The chain's CDR3 is CASSELSGLALHEQYF. The CDR3 region has the DNA TGTGCCAGCAGTGAATTGAGCGGGCTAGCCTTGCACGAGCAGTACTTC.

This sequence joins TRBV29-1 and TRBJ1-2; TRBD1 agrees at 7 bases. The CDR3 sequence is 15 residues long. Germline assignment: CDR1 SQVTM and CDR2 ANQGSEA. Trimming took 4 bases from V and 2 from J; bases not matched to a gene: 10. Written as DNA, the CDR3 is TGCAGCGTTGCAATCTTGGGACAGCTCAACTATGGCTACACCTTC. Amino acids: CSVAILGQLNYGYTF.

In its sample, this clone was seen once. This chain connects TRBV19 to TRBJ1-1; D is unclear. The ends were cut back, 7 bases at V and 1 base at J, with 13 bases in the middle. This CDR3 is built from 14 residues. Germline V gives CDR1 LNHDA, CDR2 SQIVND (reference sequence). The CDR3 loop reads CASTYGRENTEAFF. CDR3 coding DNA: TGTGCCAGTACCTATGGTCGGGAGAACACTGAAGCTTTCTTT.

This clone was seen once. V gene TRBV3-1 (or the pseudogene TRBV3-2) combines with J gene TRBJ2-2; 7 bases are shared with TRBD2. Germline loops: CDR1 LGHDT, CDR2 YNNKEL (reference sequence). J gave up 7 bases and V 0 bases, and 14 bases lay outside the gene matches. The CDR3 is 18 amino acids. The CDR3 protein is CASSQDRWDYLRGGELFF. The CDR3 DNA follows: TGTGCCAGCAGCCAAGATCGATGGGACTACCTGAGAGGCGGGGAGCTGTTTTTT.

The chain carries TRBV15 and TRBJ1-4; 7 bases agree with TRBD1. The germline gives CDR1 LNHNV, CDR2 YYDKDF (reference sequence). Germline trimming cut 6 bases from V and 5 bases from J; bases unmatched to any gene: 3. The CDR3 consists of 13 residues. The CDR3: CATRDRTNEKLFF. Here the CDR3 DNA reads TGTGCCACCAGGGACAGGACAAATGAAAAACTGTTTTTT.

This chain uses TRBV7-9 with TRBJ2-3, with 8 bases that match TRBD2. There are 15 residues in the CDR3. The V and J ends lost 1 base and 1 base, in that order; junction bases with no gene match: 1. CDR1 is SEHNR, CDR2 FQNEAQ, per germline (reference sequence). Here the CDR3 reads CASSLVTSGTDTQYF. The CDR3 DNA reads as TGTGCCAGCAGCTTAGTGACTAGCGGCACAGATACGCAGTATTTT.

This sequence joins TRBV5-1 and TRBJ2-1; D not certain. The germline V gene encodes CDR1 SGHRS and CDR2 YFSETQ. Deletions cut 0 bases from V and 1 base from J, with 8 bases between. This CDR3 is 15 amino acids long. CDR3 residues: CASSLEQRSYNEQFF. The DNA for the CDR3 is TGCGCCAGCAGCTTGGAGCAGCGATCCTACAATGAGCAGTTCTTC.